This T cell receptor (beta chain) is drawn from a study of T cells in Graves' hyperthyroidism and ophthalmopathy. This clonotype was detected ten times or more. Authors of the study amplified TCR beta CDR3 regions from RNA transcripts. A set of HTBI primers served as the primers for a first-round RT-PCR of the TCR CDR3. TCRdb used MiXCR to reprocess the multiplex PCR reads, holding one entry per CDR3 protein. The sample holds 300,000 to 350,000 distinct CDR3 sequences, roughly 18% seen once. The germline V gene has CDR1 MNHEY and CDR2 SMNVEV (reference sequence). The CDR3 contains 16 residues. Germline trimming cut 2 bases from V and 6 bases from J; bases unmatched to any gene: 7. Hyperthyroidism of Graves' type that showed no ophthalmopathy progression within 18 months was stable. Patients having uncontrolled infection, another autoimmune disease, pregnancy or lactation were not included.

Material for sequencing was blood. This clonotype was sampled from a woman in her forties or fifties with Graves' hyperthyroidism. The chain carries TRBV27 and TRBJ2-3, with 11 bases matching TRBD2. The CDR3 bases are TGTGCCAGCAGTTTAAGTAGCGGGGGGGCCGGGGATACGCAGTATTTT. Amino acids: CASSLSSGGAGDTQYF.